Shown below are 23 T cell receptor beta chains from a single sample sequenced in a study of cytomegalovirus exposure and HLA in healthy donors. PCR primers comprised 60 Vbeta and 13 Jbeta primers. Libraries were prepared by immunoSEQ multiplex PCR; TCRdb keeps only in-frame clonotypes and omits some of them. The data contain 180,000 or so clones, roughly 79% of them singletons. The specimen sequenced was PBMCs. The receptor source for this set is a man aged 50 to 60 in good health and CMV-seropositive.

This rearrangement joins TRBV15 to TRBJ2-3; unclear D gene. This CDR3 contains 13 residues. The V end was cut by 2 bases, the J end by 2 bases, with 5 bases between. Germline V gives CDR1 LNHNV, CDR2 YYDKDF (reference sequence). In nucleotides, the CDR3 is TGTGCCACCAGCAGAACCTACACAGATACGCAGTATTTT. Its translation is CATSRTYTDTQYF.

This clone was counted once. V usage is TRBV9 and J usage is TRBJ2-7; D remains unclear. Germline assignment: CDR1 SGDLS and CDR2 YYNGEE. There are 14 residues in the CDR3. Trimming shortened V by 2 bases and J by 3 bases, and 12 bases separated the two germline ends. CDR3 sequence: CASSVLAISYEQYF. In nucleotides, the CDR3 is TGTGCCAGCAGCGTCCTCGCGATAAGCTACGAGCAGTACTTC.

The gene calls are TRBV7-9 and TRBJ1-1; 9 nucleotides match TRBD1. V was pared by 1 base and J by 11 bases, with 11 bases of the junction left unmatched. This CDR3 has 15 amino acids. The germline V gene has CDR1 SEHNR and CDR2 FQNEAQ (reference sequence). The DNA of the CDR3 is TGTGCCAGCAGCTTAGAGACCGGACAGGGGACGATGGCTTTCTTT. It translates to CASSLETGQGTMAFF.

The chain combines TRBV14 with TRBJ1-2; D is perhaps TRBD1 (6 bases). Germline V lookup: CDR1 SGHDN, CDR2 FVKESK. The CDR3 loop spans 13 amino acids. Trimming took 8 bases from V and 8 from J, leaving 18 bases between them. CDR3 in DNA: TGTGCCAGCCGCCGCGGGGGCGCTAACGGCTACACCTTC. Its protein product is CASRRGGANGYTF.

The genes are TRBV27 and TRBJ2-2; D is uncertain. Germline V lookup: CDR1 MNHEY, CDR2 SMNVEV (reference sequence). Trimming cost V 4 bases and J 1 base, with 22 bases left between them. The CDR3 is 19 residues long. CDR3 nucleotide sequence: TGTGCCAGCAGTTCACGACCTGGGCAGAATAGAGAGAACACCGGGGAGCTGTTTTTT. The encoded protein is CASSSRPGQNRENTGELFF.

This rearrangement joins TRBV6-1 to TRBJ2-1, with 8 bases lining up with TRBD2. Trimming cost V 4 bases and J 6 bases; bases outside gene matches: 8. CDR1 MNHNS and CDR2 SASEGT come from the germline V gene. This CDR3 is built from 15 residues. The CDR3 bases are TGTGCCAGCAGTGGCAGGACTAGCAATGGCAATGAGCAGTTCTTC. Translating it yields CASSGRTSNGNEQFF.

This chain connects TRBV7-9 to TRBJ1-6; 9 positions match TRBD1. V was pared by 5 bases and J by 8 bases, with 4 bases of the junction left unmatched. The CDR3 is made up of 14 amino acids. CDR1 and CDR2 from the germline V gene are SEHNR and FQNEAQ (reference sequence). CDR3 in amino acids: CASSLRTGDSPLHF. DNA for the CDR3: TGTGCCAGCAGCCTGCGGACAGGGGATTCACCCCTCCACTTT.

The V call is TRBV2, the J call TRBJ1-4; unclear D gene. The CDR3 runs to 14 residues. Germline-derived CDR1 and CDR2 are SNHLY and FYNNEI. V lost 6 bases and J lost 0, with 8 bases in between. The CDR3 nucleotides are TGTGCCAGCAGGCGACAATCAACTAATGAAAAACTGTTTTTT. Translation: CASRRQSTNEKLFF.

There are a few counts of this clone. The V gene is TRBV7-9, the J gene TRBJ2-2; D not certain. The CDR3 is 12 amino acids. The V gene lost 5 bases and the J gene lost 3 bases, with 4 bases spanning the gap. CDR1 and CDR2 from the germline V gene are SEHNR and FQNEAQ (reference sequence). The CDR3 DNA is TGTGCCAGCAGCCATGACACCGGGGAGCTGTTTTTT. Encoded protein: CASSHDTGELFF.

This CDR3 is CASSLRTGRRRNTEAFF. CDR3 in DNA: TGCGCCAGCAGCTTAAGGACAGGGAGGCGTAGGAACACTGAAGCTTTCTTT. The genes are TRBV5-1 and TRBJ1-1; 8 nucleotides align to TRBD1. The trim removed 2 bases at V and 1 base at J, leaving 10 bases unmatched. This CDR3 contains 17 residues. Germline V gives CDR1 SGHRS, CDR2 YFSETQ.

The chain has TRBV28 and TRBJ1-2; a possible D gene is TRBD1 (5 bases). Germline-derived CDR1 and CDR2 are MDHEN and SYDVKM. The CDR3 consists of 15 residues. The V and J ends lost 7 bases and 5 bases respectively, with 20 bases between them. The CDR3 bases are TGTGCCAGCAACGGCCGGGACGGGGGAAGGTATGGCTACACCTTC. Translation: CASNGRDGGRYGYTF.

The chain recombines TRBV7-2 with TRBJ1-3; D possibly corresponds to TRBD1 (5 bases). Germline CDR1 and CDR2: SGHTA and FQGNSA. The CDR3 is 15 residues long. The germline V and J ends were trimmed by 4 bases and 0 bases, with 10 bases remaining between them. The CDR3 is CASSSGRDSGNTIYF. The CDR3 DNA is TGTGCCAGCAGCTCAGGGCGGGACTCTGGAAACACCATATATTTT.

The chain joins TRBV21-1 to TRBJ2-5; the table gives TRBD1 as D, unverified against the DNA. TRBV21-1 is a listed pseudogene. The CDR3 runs 14 residues. In nucleotides, the CDR3 is TGTGCCAGCGCACAAATTGGGCAGCAAGAGACCCAGTACTTC. Translation gives CASAQIGQQETQYF.

The chain has TRBV19 and TRBJ1-5, with TRBD1 matching over 9 bases. CDR1 is LNHDA, CDR2 SQIVND, per germline (reference sequence). Trimming took 6 bases from V and 1 from J; bases not matched to a gene: 7. The CDR3 sequence is 16 residues long. CDR3 sequence: CASSEQGAASNQPQHF. DNA of the CDR3: TGTGCCAGTAGCGAACAGGGGGCGGCAAGCAATCAGCCCCAGCATTTT. Using reference TRBV19 and TRBJ1-5 for the parts outside the CDR3, the full variable domain is DGGITQSPKYLFRKEGQNVTLSCEQNLNHDAMYWYRQDPGQGLRLIYYSQIVNDFQKGDIAEGYSVSREKKESFPLTVTSAQKNPTAFYLCASSEQGAASNQPQHFGDGTRLSIL.

The chain uses TRBV6-1 and TRBJ1-3; D call uncertain. V gave up 0 bases and J gave up 4 bases, with 19 bases separating them. Germline V gene data show CDR1 as MNHNS and CDR2 as SASEGT. The CDR3 is made up of 18 amino acids. The CDR3 is CASSEAAWVLTPGNTIYF. CDR3 coding DNA: TGTGCCAGCAGTGAAGCGGCCTGGGTTCTGACTCCCGGAAACACCATATATTTT.

The J gene is TRBJ2-3, the V gene TRBV27, with a possible D match to TRBD1 (6 bases). Germline loops: CDR1 MNHEY, CDR2 SMNVEV (reference sequence). Trimming stripped 7 bases from V and 3 bases from J, with 14 bases between. The CDR3 has 14 residues. In DNA, the CDR3 is TGTGCCAGCAATACAGGGTTTAGTACAGATACGCAGTATTTT. It is translated as CASNTGFSTDTQYF.

The chain combines TRBV19 with TRBJ2-3; TRBD1 matches at 7 bases. V lost 2 bases, J lost 3 bases, and 5 bases stayed unmatched. The CDR3 covers 15 residues. Germline V gene data show CDR1 as LNHDA and CDR2 as SQIVND (reference sequence). In nucleotides, the CDR3 is TGTGCCAGTAGTATAAGGGCAGGGGGAACAGATACGCAGTATTTT. The encoded protein is CASSIRAGGTDTQYF.

This rearrangement joins TRBV5-4 to TRBJ1-2, with 9 positions matching TRBD1. The CDR3 sequence is 14 residues long. J gave up 2 bases and V 2 bases, and 1 base lay outside the gene matches. The V gene's germline CDR1 is SGHNT and CDR2 YYREEE (reference sequence). The CDR3 DNA follows: TGTGCCAGCAGCTTCGGACAGGGGAACTATGGCTACACCTTC. Its translation is CASSFGQGNYGYTF.

The V and J genes are TRBV10-2 and TRBJ2-5; D call uncertain. The CDR3 is 13 residues long. V was clipped by 3 bases and J by 4 bases, with 9 bases between them. Germline V gene data show CDR1 as WSHSY and CDR2 as SAAADI. The CDR3 loop is CASSDSTGETQYF. The CDR3 coding sequence is TGCGCCAGCAGTGATTCTACGGGAGAGACCCAGTACTTC.

V usage is TRBV4-1 and J usage is TRBJ1-2, with unresolved D. Trimming removed 3 bases from V and 3 bases from J, with 20 bases in between. The germline CDR1 and CDR2 sequences are MGHRA and YSYEKL. CDR3 length: 17 amino acids. The CDR3 nucleotides are TGCGCCAGCAGCCACTCCGTCCGAGGCGAGCGTGACTATGGCTACACCTTC. It encodes CASSHSVRGERDYGYTF.

The chain uses TRBV10-1 and TRBJ1-1; D possibly corresponds to TRBD1 (6 bases). V lost 8 bases to trimming and J lost 6 bases, with 16 bases between them. Looked up from germline, CDR1 is WNHNN and CDR2 is SYGVQD (reference sequence). The CDR3 extends over 13 amino acids. The CDR3 loop is CASVGGGASEAFF. The CDR3, as DNA: TGCGCCAGCGTCGGCGGGGGCGCATCTGAAGCTTTCTTT.

V and J are TRBV7-3 and TRBJ2-6, with a weak D call TRBD1 (6 bases). V lost 4 bases to trimming and J lost 0 bases, with 19 bases between them. CDR1 and CDR2 (germline): SGHTA, FQGTGA. CDR3 length: 19 residues. CDR3 nucleotide sequence: TGTGCCAGCAGCTCTAAGCTCCGACAGGTCATCTCTGGGGCCAACGTCCTGACTTTC. Its translation: CASSSKLRQVISGANVLTF.

This clone came up once. The V call is TRBV14, the J call TRBJ2-1; TRBD2 matches at 8 bases. The CDR3 is 15 residues long. The germline V gene has CDR1 SGHDN and CDR2 FVKESK. V lost 0 bases, J lost 9 bases, and 7 bases stayed unmatched. The CDR3 loop is CASSQDRLAGSEQFF. CDR3 bases: TGTGCCAGCAGCCAAGATCGTTTAGCGGGGTCTGAGCAGTTCTTC.